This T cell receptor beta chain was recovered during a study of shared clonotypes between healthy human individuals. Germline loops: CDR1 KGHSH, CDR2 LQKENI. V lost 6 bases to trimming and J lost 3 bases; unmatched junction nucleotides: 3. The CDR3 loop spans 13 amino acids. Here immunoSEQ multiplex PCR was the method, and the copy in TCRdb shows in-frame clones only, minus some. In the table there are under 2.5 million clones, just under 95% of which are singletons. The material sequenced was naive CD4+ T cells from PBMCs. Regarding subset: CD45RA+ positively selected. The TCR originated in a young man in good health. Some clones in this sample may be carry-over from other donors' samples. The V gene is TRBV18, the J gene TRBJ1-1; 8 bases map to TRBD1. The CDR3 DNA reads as TGTGCCAGCTCTGACAGGGGTTACACTGAAGCTTTCTTT. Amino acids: CASSDRGYTEAFF.